A single sample gave rise to the 15 T cell receptor beta chains below, sequenced in a study of T-cell reconstitution after alpha-beta-depleted transplantation in children. Unique molecular identifiers were built into the TCRbeta library. One entry per CDR3 protein, called by TCRdb with MiXCR from the PCR reads. The sample carries almost 500,000 distinct CDR3 sequences, about an eighth recorded once. This sample comprised PBMCs from the stem cell graft donor, obtained from the stem cell graft. Receptors originate from a human donor who donated a stem cell graft to a child with combined immunodeficiency.

This clonotype showed up just a few times. The chain has TRBV20-1 and TRBJ2-3, with 8 nucleotides matching TRBD2. The CDR3 spans 15 residues. V lost 3 bases to trimming and J lost 3 bases; unmatched junction nucleotides: 8. Per germline, CDR1 DFQATT and CDR2 SNEGSKA (reference sequence). The CDR3 loop reads CSARPSGSRTDTQYF. Here the CDR3 DNA reads TGCAGTGCTAGGCCCAGCGGGAGTAGGACAGATACGCAGTATTTT.

Only a few counts were recorded for this clonotype. V and J are TRBV2 and TRBJ2-6; D not resolved. V was pared by 3 bases and J by 1 base, with 4 bases between. The CDR3 consists of 14 residues. CDR1 and CDR2 (germline): SNHLY, FYNNEI. Written as DNA, the CDR3 is TGTGCCAGCAGTGAGGAGTCTGGGGCCAACGTCCTGACTTTC. Translation: CASSEESGANVLTF.

The CDR3 DNA is TGTGCCAGCAGGGCGTGGGGTTTAGACACCATATATTTT. Amino acid sequence: CASRAWGLDTIYF. The chain uses TRBV25-1 and TRBJ1-3; D is ambiguous. V lost 6 bases and J lost 8, with 14 bases in between. The length of the CDR3 is 13 residues. Germline lookup yields CDR1 MGHDK and CDR2 SYGVNS.

This clonotype has only a few counts. The V call is TRBV5-8, the J call TRBJ1-1; unclear D gene. This CDR3 contains 12 residues. V was clipped by 9 bases and J by 0 bases, with 9 bases between them. Germline values: CDR1 SGHTS, CDR2 YDEGEE. DNA of the CDR3: TGTGCCACCGTAAGGTTGAACACTGAAGCTTTCTTT. Translating it yields CATVRLNTEAFF.

This clonotype has more than one count but fewer than ten. CDR3 residues: CASSSGLAGAFTDTQYF. CDR3 sequence (DNA): TGTGCCAGCAGCTCAGGACTAGCGGGGGCCTTCACAGATACGCAGTATTTT. The chain combines TRBV7-2 with TRBJ2-3, with TRBD2 identical over 13 bases. Germline loops: CDR1 SGHTA, CDR2 FQGNSA. This CDR3 has 17 amino acids. The trim removed 4 bases at V and 2 bases at J, leaving 6 bases unmatched.

The chain employs TRBV7-9 and TRBJ2-1; D unresolved. Trimming pared 4 bases from V and 8 bases from J, leaving 12 bases between. This CDR3 is built from 13 residues. Germline values: CDR1 SEHNR, CDR2 FQNEAQ (reference sequence). CDR3 nucleotide sequence: TGTGCCAGCAGCTCCTCTAGTATCGATGAGCAGTTCTTC. This translates into CASSSSSIDEQFF. The full variable domain, completed using reference TRBV7-9 and TRBJ2-1, is DTGVSQNPRHKITKRGQNVTFRCDPISEHNRLYWYRQTLGQGPEFLTYFQNEAQLEKSRLLSDRFSAERPKGSFSTLEIQRTEQGDSAMYLCASSSSSIDEQFFGPGTRLTVL.

This chain links TRBV7-2 with TRBJ2-1; D is unresolved. Trimming cost V 0 bases and J 3 bases, with 12 bases left between them. Germline CDR1 is SGHTA and CDR2 is FQGNSA. The CDR3 is 16 amino acids. In DNA form, the CDR3 reads TGTGCCAGCAGCTTAGCGGCTCCAGCAAGCTACAATGAGCAGTTCTTC. It translates to CASSLAAPASYNEQFF.

This clonotype showed up just a few times. The chain uses TRBV6-5 and TRBJ2-1; D call uncertain. Trimming removed 2 bases at V and 3 bases at J, with 5 bases between. Germline CDR1 reads MNHEY; CDR2 reads SVGAGI. The CDR3 contains 13 residues. The CDR3 DNA sequence: TGTGCCAGCAGTTACCAAGACTACAATGAGCAGTTCTTC. Translating gives CASSYQDYNEQFF.

This chain joins TRBV11-3 and TRBJ2-5; TRBD2 agrees at 9 bases. There are 14 residues in the CDR3. Germline CDR1 SGHNT, CDR2 YENEEA. Trimming at V came to 3 bases and at J to 5 bases, leaving 4 bases not matched to a gene. CDR3 bases: TGTGCCAGCAGCTTTAGCGGGAGCACGGAGACCCAGTACTTC. This gives the protein CASSFSGSTETQYF. Full variable domain (outside the CDR3, taken from reference TRBV11-3 and TRBJ2-5): EAGVVQSPRYKIIEKKQPVAFWCNPISGHNTLYWYLQNLGQGPELLIRYENEEAVDDSQLPKDRFSAERLKGVDSTLKIQPAELGDSAVYLCASSFSGSTETQYFGPGTRLLVL.

The chain combines TRBV6-2 or TRBV6-3 with TRBJ2-2; D remains ambiguous. The CDR3 runs 13 residues. Germline CDR1 and CDR2: MNHEY and SVGEGT. Trimming removed 0 bases from V and 8 bases from J, with 7 bases in between. The CDR3 region is CASSYSTLGELFF. CDR3 DNA sequence: TGTGCCAGCAGTTACTCCACGCTAGGGGAGCTGTTTTTT.

This clonotype was seen at least ten times. The chain is built from TRBV5-1 and TRBJ2-2, with D perhaps TRBD1 (6 bases). The CDR3 extends over 14 amino acids. The germline V and J ends were trimmed by 4 bases and 1 base, with 8 bases remaining between them. Per the germline V gene, CDR1 is SGHRS and CDR2 is YFSETQ. The CDR3 reads CASSETGNTGELFF. The CDR3 region has the DNA TGCGCCAGCAGCGAGACAGGGAACACCGGGGAGCTGTTTTTT.

The sample holds a few counts of this clonotype. The rearrangement links TRBV12-3 or TRBV12-4 to TRBJ1-6; 7 bases map to TRBD1. J lost 10 bases, V lost 6 bases, and 9 bases had no gene match. CDR3 length: 14 amino acids. The CDR3 DNA sequence: TGTGCCAGCAGGTCCCCGGGACAGTTATCACCCCTCCACTTT. This codes for CASRSPGQLSPLHF.

This clonotype was observed many times. The CDR3 reads CASSLAGEEDTQYF. Written as DNA, the CDR3 is TGTGCCAGCAGTCTAGCGGGAGAAGAAGATACGCAGTATTTT. V usage is TRBV6-4 and J usage is TRBJ2-3; 10 bases line up with TRBD2. CDR1 and CDR2 (germline): MRHNA, SNTAGT. The length of the CDR3 is 14 residues. V dropped 5 bases and J dropped 5; count of bases not matched to a gene: 4.

This clonotype was recorded a few times. V is TRBV12-3 or TRBV12-4 and J is TRBJ2-7; 9 bases fit TRBD2. There are 18 residues in the CDR3. Trimming at V came to 0 bases and at J to 0 bases, leaving 9 bases not matched to a gene. CDR3: CASSLARLAETSSYEQYF. The CDR3 region has the DNA TGTGCCAGCAGTTTAGCGAGACTAGCGGAGACGAGCTCCTACGAGCAGTACTTC.

This clonotype showed up just a few times. The rearrangement joins TRBV4-3 to TRBJ2-3; TRBD2 agrees at 7 bases. V lost 4 bases, J lost 4 bases, and 11 bases stayed unmatched. Germline V gene lookup returns CDR1 LGHNA and CDR2 YSLEER. There are 16 residues in the CDR3. The CDR3 region has the DNA TGCGCCAGCAGCCTCTCCCGGGAGGCCCTCGCAGATACGCAGTATTTT. Translation: CASSLSREALADTQYF.